Listed below are T cell receptor beta chains from one sample, sequenced in a study of memory CD4+ T cells and cytomegalovirus serostatus. Sequencing used immunoSEQ multiplex PCR; TCRdb keeps in-frame clones, though not all of them. The profile covers 35,000 to 40,000 clones, with approximately 79% appearing a single time and less than 6% taken by the ten largest. The material sequenced was memory CD4+ T cells from blood. Every receptor here comes from an adult in good health and CMV-seropositive. The CDR3 runs from the conserved cysteine through the conserved F or W. A D gene is named only where the DNA matches it firmly.

TRBV5-8,TRBJ2-1,.,CASSPLVEGEQFF,TGTGCCAGCAGCCCGTTGGTAGAAGGTGAGCAGTTCTTC
TRBV15,TRBJ1-1,TRBD1,CATQGQLNTEAFF,TGTGCCACCCAGGGACAGCTGAACACTGAAGCTTTCTTT
TRBV5-1,TRBJ1-5,.,CASSPGTSNQPQHF,TGCGCCAGCAGCCCCGGGACAAGCAATCAGCCCCAGCATTTT
TRBV4-3,TRBJ2-7,.,CASSQDSTGSTYEQYF,TGCGCCAGCAGCCAAGACTCAACGGGCAGCACCTACGAGCAGTACTTC
TRBV19,TRBJ2-2,.,CASSVQGNTGELFF,TGTGCCAGTAGTGTACAGGGGAACACCGGGGAGCTGTTTTTT
TRBV5-1,TRBJ2-3,TRBD1,CASSIDRGGDTQYF,TGCGCCAGCAGCATCGACAGGGGCGGAGATACGCAGTATTTT
TRBV11-1,TRBJ2-2,TRBD1,CASSLDRGAGELFF,TGTGCCAGCAGTTTGGACAGGGGGGCCGGGGAGCTGTTTTTT
TRBV7-3,TRBJ2-3,.,CASSLWGTDTQYF,TGTGCCAGCAGCTTATGGGGCACAGATACGCAGTATTTT
TRBV28,TRBJ1-1,.,CASTGGWAGGTEAFF,TGTGCCAGCACTGGGGGATGGGCGGGTGGAACTGAAGCTTTCTTT
TRBV11-2,TRBJ1-2,.,CASSHLGSGSNYGYTF,TGTGCCAGCAGCCACTTAGGTAGCGGTTCTAACTATGGCTACACCTTC
TRBV18,TRBJ2-3,TRBD1,CASSPRATGTDTQYF,TGTGCCAGCTCACCACGGGCGACAGGGACAGATACGCAGTATTTT
TRBV19,TRBJ1-1,.,CASKSPAGLAFF,TGTGCCAGTAAGTCCCCGGCCGGGTTGGCTTTCTTT
TRBV6-5,TRBJ2-3,.,CASSYSAGDTDTQYF,TGTGCCAGCAGTTACTCAGCAGGGGACACAGATACGCAGTATTTT
TRBV7-2,TRBJ2-1,.,CASSLSTLGGYNEQFF,TGTGCCAGCAGCTTAAGTACACTGGGGGGCTACAATGAGCAGTTCTTC